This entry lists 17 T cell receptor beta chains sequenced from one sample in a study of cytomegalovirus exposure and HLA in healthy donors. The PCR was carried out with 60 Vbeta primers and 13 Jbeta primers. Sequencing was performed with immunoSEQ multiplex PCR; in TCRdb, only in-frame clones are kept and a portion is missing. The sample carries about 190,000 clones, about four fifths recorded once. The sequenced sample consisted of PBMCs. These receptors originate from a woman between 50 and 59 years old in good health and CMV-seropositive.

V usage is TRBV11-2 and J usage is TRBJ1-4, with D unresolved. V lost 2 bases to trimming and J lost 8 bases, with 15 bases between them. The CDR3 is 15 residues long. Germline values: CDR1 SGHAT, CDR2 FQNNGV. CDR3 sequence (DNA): TGTGCCAGCAGCTTACCAGCTTTAGCGAGGGAAAAACTGTTTTTT. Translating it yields CASSLPALAREKLFF.

CDR3 DNA sequence: TGTGCCAGCAGTGACGTGCTAGCGGGGGCGTACGAGCAGTACTTC. Its translation: CASSDVLAGAYEQYF. The V and J genes are TRBV2 and TRBJ2-7; TRBD2 matches at 10 bases. Germline CDR1 and CDR2: SNHLY and FYNNEI. The CDR3 spans 15 residues. J lost 4 bases, V lost 3 bases, and 6 bases had no gene match.

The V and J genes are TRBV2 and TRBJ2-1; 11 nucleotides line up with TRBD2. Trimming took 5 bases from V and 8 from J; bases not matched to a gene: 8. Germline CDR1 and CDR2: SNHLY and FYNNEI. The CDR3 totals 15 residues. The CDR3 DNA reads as TGTGCCAGCAGTCCTGCTAGCGGGGGGCTCTATGAGCAGTTCTTC. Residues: CASSPASGGLYEQFF.

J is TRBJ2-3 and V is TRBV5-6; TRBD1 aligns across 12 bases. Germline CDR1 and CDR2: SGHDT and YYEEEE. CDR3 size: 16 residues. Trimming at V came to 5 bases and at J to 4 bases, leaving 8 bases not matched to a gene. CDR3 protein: CASRKRGQGAADTQYF. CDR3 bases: TGTGCCAGCAGGAAAAGGGGACAGGGGGCGGCAGATACGCAGTATTTT.

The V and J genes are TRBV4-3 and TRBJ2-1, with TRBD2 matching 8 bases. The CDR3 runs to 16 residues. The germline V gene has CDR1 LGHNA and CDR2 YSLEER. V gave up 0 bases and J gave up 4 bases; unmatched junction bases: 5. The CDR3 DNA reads TGCGCCAGCAGCCAAGAAGTACTAGCGGTATACAATGAGCAGTTCTTC. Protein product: CASSQEVLAVYNEQFF.

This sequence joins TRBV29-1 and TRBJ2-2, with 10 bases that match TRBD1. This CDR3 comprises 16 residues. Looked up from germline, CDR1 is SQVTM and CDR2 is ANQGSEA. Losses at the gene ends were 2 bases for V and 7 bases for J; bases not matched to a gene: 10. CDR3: CSVEKRDRGRNGELFF. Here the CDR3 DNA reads TGCAGCGTTGAAAAAAGGGACAGGGGTAGGAACGGGGAGCTGTTTTTT.

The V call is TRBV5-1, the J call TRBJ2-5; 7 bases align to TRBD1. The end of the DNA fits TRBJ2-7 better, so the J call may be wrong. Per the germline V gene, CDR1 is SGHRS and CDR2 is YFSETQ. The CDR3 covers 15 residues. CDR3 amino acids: CASSLTPGQSYEQYF. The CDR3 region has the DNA TGCGCCAGCAGCTTAACCCCGGGACAGAGCTACGAGCAGTACTTC.

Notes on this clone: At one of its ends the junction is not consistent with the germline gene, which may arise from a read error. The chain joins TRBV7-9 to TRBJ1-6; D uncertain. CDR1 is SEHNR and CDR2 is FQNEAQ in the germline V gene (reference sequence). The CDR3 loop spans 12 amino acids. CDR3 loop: CSSSSENSPLHF. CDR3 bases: TGTTCCAGCAGTAGCGAGAATTCACCCCTCCACTTT.

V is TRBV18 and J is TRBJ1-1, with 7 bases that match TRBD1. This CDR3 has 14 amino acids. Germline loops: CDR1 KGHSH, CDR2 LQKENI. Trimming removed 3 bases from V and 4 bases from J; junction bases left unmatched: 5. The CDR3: CASSPSTGPTEAFF. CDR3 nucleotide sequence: TGTGCCAGCTCACCTTCGACAGGGCCCACTGAAGCTTTCTTT.

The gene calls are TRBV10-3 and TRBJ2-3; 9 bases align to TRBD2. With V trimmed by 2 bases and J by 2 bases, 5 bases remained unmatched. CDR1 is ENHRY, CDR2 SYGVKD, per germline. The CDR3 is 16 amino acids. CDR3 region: CAISERLAGDTDTQYF. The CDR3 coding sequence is TGTGCCATCAGTGAGAGATTAGCGGGGGACACAGATACGCAGTATTTT.

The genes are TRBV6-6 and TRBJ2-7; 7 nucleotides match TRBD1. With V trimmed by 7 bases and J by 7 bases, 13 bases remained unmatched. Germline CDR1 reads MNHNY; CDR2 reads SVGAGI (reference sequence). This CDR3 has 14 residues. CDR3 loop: CASTSLTGMGEQYF. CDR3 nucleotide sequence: TGTGCCAGCACCTCTTTGACAGGGATGGGGGAGCAGTACTTC.

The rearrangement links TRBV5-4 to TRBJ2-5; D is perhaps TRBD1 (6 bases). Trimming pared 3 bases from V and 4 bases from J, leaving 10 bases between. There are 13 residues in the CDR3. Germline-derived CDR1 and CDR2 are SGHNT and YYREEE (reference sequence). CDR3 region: CASSSDRSETQYF. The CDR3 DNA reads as TGTGCCAGCAGCTCGGACAGATCAGAGACCCAGTACTTC.

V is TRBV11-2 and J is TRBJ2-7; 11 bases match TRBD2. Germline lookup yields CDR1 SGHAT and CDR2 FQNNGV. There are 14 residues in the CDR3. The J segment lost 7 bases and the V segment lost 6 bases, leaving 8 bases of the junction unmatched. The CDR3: CASRRRTSGSEQYF. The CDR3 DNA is TGTGCCAGCAGGAGAAGGACTAGCGGGTCAGAGCAGTACTTC.

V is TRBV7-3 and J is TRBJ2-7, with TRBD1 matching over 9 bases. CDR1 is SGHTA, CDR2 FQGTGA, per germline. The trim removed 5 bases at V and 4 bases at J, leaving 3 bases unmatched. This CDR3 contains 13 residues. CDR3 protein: CASSPTGGYEQYF. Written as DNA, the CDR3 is TGTGCCAGCAGCCCGACAGGGGGGTACGAGCAGTACTTC.

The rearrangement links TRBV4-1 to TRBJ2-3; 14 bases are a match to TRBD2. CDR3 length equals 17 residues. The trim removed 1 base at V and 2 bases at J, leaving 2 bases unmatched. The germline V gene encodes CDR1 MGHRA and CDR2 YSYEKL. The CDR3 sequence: CASSQGGLAGVTDTQYF. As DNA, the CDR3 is TGCGCCAGCAGCCAAGGGGGACTAGCGGGGGTCACAGATACGCAGTATTTT.

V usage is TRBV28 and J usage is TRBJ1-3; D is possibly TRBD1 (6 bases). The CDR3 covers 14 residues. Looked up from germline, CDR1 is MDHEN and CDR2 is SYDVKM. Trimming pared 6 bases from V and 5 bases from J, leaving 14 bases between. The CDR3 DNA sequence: TGTGCCAGCAGACCACAGGGCAGCCGAAACACCATATATTTT. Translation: CASRPQGSRNTIYF.

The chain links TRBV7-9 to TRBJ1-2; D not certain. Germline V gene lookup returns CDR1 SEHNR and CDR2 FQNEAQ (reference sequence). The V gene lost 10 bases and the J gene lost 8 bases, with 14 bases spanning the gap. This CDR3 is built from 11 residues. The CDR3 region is CANGGWGGYTF. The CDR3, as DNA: TGTGCCAACGGAGGCTGGGGAGGCTACACCTTC.